A selection of T cell receptor beta chains follows, all from one sample in a study of radiotherapy plus CTLA-4 blockade in lung cancer. Profiling relied on immunoSEQ multiplex PCR, and the TCRdb table lists in-frame clones only, not all of them. The sample has roughly 85,000 clones, around nine tenths seen once; the top ten hold over 15%. Sequenced here: peripheral blood, sampled from a patient treated with radiotherapy plus ipilimumab. The receptors were gathered from a human donor with non-small cell lung cancer that progressed on radiotherapy plus ipilimumab. CDR3s include the opening cysteine and the closing phenylalanine or tryptophan. A D gene is named only where the DNA matches it firmly. Size is omitted from some rows. Given values are once, few, many or a class for expanded clones.

D	size	V	J	DNA	CDR3
NA	once	TRBV7-9	TRBJ1-1	TGTGCCAGCAGCCTTACCGGGGGGGACACTGAAGCTTTCTTT	CASSLTGGDTEAFF
TRBD2	NA	TRBV5-1	TRBJ2-7	TGCGCCAGCAGCTTACTCGCGGGGACGGGGGGTGAGCAGTACTTC	CASSLLAGTGGEQYF
NA	NA	TRBV9	TRBJ2-2	TGTGCCAGCAGCGTAATGGGCGGGATGAACACCGGGGAGCTGTTTTTT	CASSVMGGMNTGELFF
TRBD1	NA	TRBV6-5	TRBJ2-3	TGTGCCAGCAGACGGACAGGGGCAGATACGCAGTATTTT	CASRRTGADTQYF
NA	NA	TRBV2	TRBJ2-7	TGTGCCAGCGGACTACAGGGGTACTACGAGCAGTACTTC	CASGLQGYYEQYF
NA	NA	TRBV5-1	TRBJ2-5	TGCGCCAGCAGCTCGGACAGACCCCATGAGACCCAGTACTTC	CASSSDRPHETQYF
NA	NA	TRBV7-7	TRBJ2-1	TGTGCTAGCAGCCCCCTCGGGAGCTACAATGAGCAGTTCTTC	CASSPLGSYNEQFF
NA	NA	TRBV4-2	TRBJ1-1	TGTGCCAGCAGCGCCCGGACAGAGCAGTACACTGAAGCTTTCTTT	CASSARTEQYTEAFF
NA	NA	TRBV18	TRBJ1-2	TGTGCCAGCTCAGATGCAGGGAACTATGGCTACACCTTC	CASSDAGNYGYTF
TRBD1	NA	TRBV28	TRBJ1-5	TGTGCCACCCAGGACAGGGAGGGGCATTTT	CATQDREGHF
TRBD2	NA	TRBV27	TRBJ2-7	TGTGCCAGTACTTTTGGGCTAGCGGGATTTTTGTCCTACGAGCAGTACTTC	CASTFGLAGFLSYEQYF
TRBD1	NA	TRBV11-2	TRBJ1-5	TGTGCCAGCAGCTTAGATGCCACAGGGGGATGGCAGCCCCAGCATTTT	CASSLDATGGWQPQHF
TRBD2	NA	TRBV4-1	TRBJ2-7	TGCGCCAGCAGCCAAGGTACAGCGGGGGGAAGTTACGAGCAGTACTTC	CASSQGTAGGSYEQYF
NA	NA	TRBV2	TRBJ1-5	TGTGCCAGCAGTGTAGCTGGGAATCAGCCCCAGCATTTT	CASSVAGNQPQHF
NA	few	TRBV6-4	TRBJ1-1	TGTGCCAAAGATGGATCACTGGAAGCTTTCTTT	CAKDGSLEAFF
NA	NA	TRBV27	TRBJ1-6	TGTGCCAGCACCAGGGAAGGGTTTATCACCCCCCTCCACTTT	CASTREGFITPLHF
NA	NA	TRBV5-4	TRBJ2-7	TGCGCCAGCAGCCACGGACAGAACGAGCAGTACTTC	CASSHGQNEQYF
NA	NA	TRBV28	TRBJ1-2	TGTGCCAGCAGTTTAACTACAGGCTATGGCTACACCTTC	CASSLTTGYGYTF
NA	once	TRBV4-3	TRBJ2-1	TGCGCCAGCAGCCAAGCGAGAGATAGTGGGTCCTACAATGAGCAGTTCTTC	CASSQARDSGSYNEQFF
NA	NA	TRBV6-1	TRBJ1-2	TGTGCCAGCAGTGAAGCGAAGGGGACTAACTATGGCTACACCTTC	CASSEAKGTNYGYTF